The rows below give T cell receptor beta chains drawn from one sample of a study of CD8 T cells in ankylosing spondylitis. TCRdb ran MiXCR on the 5' RACE reads and lists one entry per CDR3 protein. The sample gives approximately 300,000 distinct CDR3 sequences, 15% to 25% of which show up once; 7.5% to 9.5% is in the top ten. The sequenced sample consisted of blood, either unsorted or a sorted T cell fraction (not recorded which). These receptor sequences come from a male donor with ankylosing spondylitis or in good health (not recorded which). CDR3s include the opening cysteine and the closing phenylalanine or tryptophan.

TRBV28,CASSPQGLNQPQHF
TRBV20-1,CSARDGRGSSPLHF
TRBV12-3/TRBV12-4,CASSFSSGASYNEQFF
TRBV20-1,CSARYGQGYGNEQFF
TRBV15,CATKGFTDTQYF
TRBV20-1,CCARVKWPGFGTDTQYF
TRBV4-1,CASSPLTGTHSGRTTQYF
TRBV6-1,CASSDLTGVLDEKLFF
TRBV20-1,CSARAHSQYGYTF
TRBV12-3/TRBV12-4,CASSAGTVTNQPQHF
TRBV6-2/TRBV6-3,CASSYSGQGPRLATDTQYF
TRBV30,CAWEPGQGIYYTF
TRBV5-1,CASSLWFTSEQFF
TRBV4-2,CASSQVGLAGRTDTQYF
TRBV12-3/TRBV12-4,CTSSLAGQGSDTQYF
TRBV13,CAMGPGHRSYNEQFF
TRBV12-3/TRBV12-4,CASSGQARRSPLHF
TRBV5-1,CASSLDRGGEKLFF
TRBV12-3/TRBV12-4,CASSLARGRLNTGELFF
TRBV20-1,CSARTGGGGYTF
TRBV20-1,CSAGSFDTQYF
TRBV29-1,CSDRTGTETQYF
TRBV5-1,CASSLMTSGKITDTQYF
TRBV10-3,CAIRPTAQETQYF
TRBV4-2,CASSQDGGGRSGELFF
TRBV12-3/TRBV12-4,CASSLLLAAYNEQFF
TRBV5-1,CASSLEASGSRPYNEQFF
TRBV12-3/TRBV12-4,CASSSKTDTQYF
TRBV12-3/TRBV12-4,CASSVTSDDEQFF
TRBV12-3/TRBV12-4,CASSLSGGLVNEQFF
TRBV6-2/TRBV6-3,CASSEYERNEQFF
TRBV3-1,CASSQGTGGAQHF
TRBV5-1,CASSTGQGKNEKLFF
TRBV10-3,CAISDSVSGELFF
TRBV10-3,CAIGLATDEQFF
TRBV12-3/TRBV12-4,CASSPRTGGNNEQFF
TRBV20-1,CSAGPSRETQYF
TRBV29-1,CSAADSNTGELFF
TRBV5-1,CASSLDHTGELFF
TRBV2,CASRHRRGPGRAGELFF
TRBV27,CASSLGIISYNEQFF
TRBV20-1,CSASRAPSYTF
TRBV7-2,CASSLKALTREAFF